Listed below are T cell receptor beta chains from one sample, sequenced in a study of T cell responses to AZD1222 COVID-19 vaccine. The assay was immunoSEQ multiplex PCR, and TCRdb's table has in-frame clones only and misses some. Among about 190,000 clones, 80% to 90% were seen once, and the ten largest hold 6.5% to 8.5%. The source material was peripheral blood, sampled on day 0 of AZD1222 vaccination. These receptors were collected from an adult in good health. Both conserved end residues are part of each CDR3. Each record gives: clone size, D gene, V gene, J gene, CDR3 protein, CDR3 DNA. The D gene is left open where the match is weak. Expanded clones get a size class; other rows say once, few or many, or leave the size out.

NA	TRBD1	TRBV4-2	TRBJ1-2	CASSQDLRDSPTLNYGYTF	TGTGCCAGCAGCCAAGATCTTCGGGACAGCCCAACCCTGAACTATGGCTACACCTTC
NA	NA	TRBV28	TRBJ2-7	CASSLNSGGGYEQYF	TGTGCCAGCAGTTTAAACTCCGGGGGCGGCTACGAGCAGTACTTC
NA	NA	TRBV25-1	TRBJ1-3	CASSEGGAGNTIYF	TGTGCCAGCAGTGAGGGGGGGGCTGGAAACACCATATATTTT
NA	NA	TRBV29-1	TRBJ1-4	CSGGQLNEKLFF	TGCAGCGGTGGACAGCTGAATGAAAAACTGTTTTTT
NA	TRBD1	TRBV11-3	TRBJ2-7	CASSPGTGGNYEQYF	TGTGCCAGCAGTCCCGGGACAGGGGGCAACTACGAGCAGTACTTC
NA	NA	TRBV2	TRBJ2-6	CASSAWVSTLSGANVLTF	TGTGCCAGCAGTGCTTGGGTCAGCACTTTGTCTGGGGCCAACGTCCTGACTTTC
NA	TRBD1	TRBV10-2	TRBJ2-1	CASSYRGVIGEQFF	TGCGCCAGCTCGTACAGGGGCGTTATAGGGGAGCAGTTCTTC
NA	NA	TRBV19	TRBJ1-5	CASSIDSGTDSNQPQHF	TGTGCCAGTAGTATTGATTCCGGGACGGATAGCAATCAGCCCCAGCATTTT
NA	TRBD2	TRBV9	TRBJ2-2	CASNAGGTGELFF	TGTGCCAGCAACGCGGGGGGGACCGGGGAGCTGTTTTTT
NA	NA	TRBV19	TRBJ2-5	CASSIDGMGEETQYF	TGTGCCAGTAGTATTGATGGTATGGGTGAAGAGACCCAGTACTTC
once	NA	TRBV3-1/TRBV3-2	TRBJ2-3	CASSPPAGWDTQYF	TGTGCCAGCAGCCCTCCGGCGGGGTGGGATACGCAGTATTTT
NA	TRBD1	TRBV28	TRBJ2-2	CASRQGGSGELFF	TGTGCCAGCAGGCAAGGGGGCTCCGGGGAGCTGTTTTTT
NA	NA	TRBV4-3	TRBJ2-3	CASSQDAGRDTQYF	TGCGCCAGCAGCCAAGATGCCGGGCGGGATACGCAGTATTTT
NA	TRBD2	TRBV9	TRBJ2-2	CASSESGGRTGELFF	TGTGCCAGCAGCGAAAGCGGGGGCCGGACCGGGGAGCTGTTTTTT
NA	NA	TRBV28	TRBJ1-1	CASTLAYMNTEAFF	TGTGCCAGCACCCTCGCGTACATGAACACTGAAGCTTTCTTT
NA	NA	TRBV2	TRBJ1-1	CASVSGRVNTEAFF	TGTGCCAGCGTATCAGGCAGGGTGAACACTGAAGCTTTCTTT
NA	TRBD1	TRBV6-2/TRBV6-3	TRBJ2-2	CASSPRTGRTGELFF	TGTGCCAGCAGCCCTAGGACAGGGCGCACCGGGGAGCTGTTTTTT
NA	NA	TRBV29-1	TRBJ2-7	CSVADQGTYEQYF	TGCAGCGTTGCCGATCAGGGAACCTACGAGCAGTACTTC
NA	TRBD1	TRBV19	TRBJ1-6	CASSSGGARSPLHF	TGTGCCAGTAGTTCAGGGGGCGCAAGATCACCCCTCCACTTT
once	TRBD1	TRBV28	TRBJ1-6	CASRAHPDRVVSPLHF	TGTGCCAGCAGGGCGCATCCGGACAGGGTAGTTTCACCCCTCCACTTT
NA	TRBD1	TRBV5-1	TRBJ1-2	CASSVEGQGNYGYTF	TGCGCCAGCAGCGTGGAAGGACAGGGTAACTATGGCTACACCTTC
NA	NA	TRBV28	TRBJ1-1	CASSVRLDTEAFF	TGTGCCAGCAGCGTCCGGTTGGACACTGAAGCTTTCTTT
once	NA	TRBV11-1	TRBJ2-7	CASSLVASATSYEQYF	TGTGCCAGCAGCTTAGTGGCTAGCGCAACCTCCTACGAGCAGTACTTC